What follows is one T cell receptor (beta chain) and its context. In the source study's methods: Estimation of nucleated cell counts relied on the amplification of reference gene primers. Sequenced by immunoSEQ multiplex PCR; TCRdb stores in-frame clones only, minus some. Clonal size and the V and J genes are those of that table, whereas D and trimming came from the DNA. The sample records roughly 200,000 clones, 81% being singletons. A Seattle source enrolled patients during active infection and followed them longitudinally. This entry comes from a study of blood T cell repertoires in COVID-19. Looking at the study overall: COVID-19 samples from acute and convalescent phases originated in the United States, Italy and Spain. In each case, the material was cDNA or gDNA derived from T cells, B-cell-depleted T cells, or PBMCs.

The clonotype originates from a woman between 40 and 50 years old with COVID-19, enrolled during active disease. Source material: peripheral blood.

DNA of the CDR3: TGTGCCAGCTCACCTCTGGACAGCGGCGAGCAGTACGTC. This sequence encodes CASSPLDSGEQYV. The J gene is TRBJ2-7, the V gene TRBV18, with D perhaps TRBD1 (6 bases). The germline V gene has CDR1 KGHSH and CDR2 LQKENI. The V end was cut by 3 bases, the J end by 6 bases, with 12 bases between. This CDR3 comprises 13 residues.